The 30 T cell receptor beta chains presented below share a single source sample, sequenced in a study of spatial heterogeneity in lung cancer. TCRdb itself ran the 5' RACE reads through MiXCR, one entry per CDR3 protein. The table shows about 2,400 distinct CDR3 sequences, with less than 15% occurring only once. Time point meaning: sample taken at primary tumor resection. The sample was normal lung tissue next to the tumor, taken at surgery. The receptors derive from a female donor with early-stage non-small cell lung cancer.

The gene calls are TRBV5-1 and TRBJ2-7; tentatively, D is TRBD2 (5 bases). V was clipped by 4 bases and J by 6 bases, with 20 bases between them. Germline CDR1 is SGHRS and CDR2 is YFSETQ. This CDR3 region has 15 residues. The CDR3 is CASSVRSAPAGEQYF. The CDR3 region has the DNA TGCGCCAGCAGCGTACGATCGGCCCCTGCGGGCGAGCAGTACTTC.

This clonotype is categorized as large (0.1 to 1%). This chain joins TRBV30 and TRBJ2-5; possible D gene TRBD2, 5 bases. The CDR3 is 13 residues long. Germline V gene sequence: CDR1 GTSNPN, CDR2 SVGIG (reference sequence). V was pared by 1 base and J by 7 bases, with 13 bases between. CDR3 nucleotide sequence: TGTGCCTGGAGTGCGACTAACAGCGGGACCCAGTACTTC. It is translated as CAWSATNSGTQYF.

CDR3 residues: CASSLALSSTDTQYF. As DNA, the CDR3 is TGCGCCAGCAGCTTGGCCTTGAGTAGCACAGATACGCAGTATTTT. The chain has TRBV5-1 and TRBJ2-3, with D unresolved. V was pared by 0 bases and J by 0 bases, with 8 bases between. This CDR3 spans 15 amino acids. Germline CDR1 reads SGHRS; CDR2 reads YFSETQ.

Sample share makes this clonotype medium-sized. The chain carries TRBV10-3 and TRBJ1-6; a weak D match, TRBD1 (6 bases). CDR3 length: 16 residues. V lost 0 bases and J 7 bases, leaving 13 bases between the germline ends. CDR1 and CDR2 (germline): ENHRY, SYGVKD. The DNA for the CDR3 is TGTGCCATCAGTGAGTCAACAGGGAGAGCAAATTCACCCCTCCACTTT. Translating it yields CAISESTGRANSPLHF.

By frequency in the sample, this clonotype is medium-sized. This rearrangement joins TRBV18 to TRBJ2-1; 8 bases align to TRBD1. V lost 3 bases and J lost 7; bases outside the gene matches: 11. The CDR3 consists of 16 residues. Germline CDR1 KGHSH, CDR2 LQKENI. CDR3 DNA: TGTGCCAGCTCACCCGACCGCGGACAGGGTAAGAATGAGCAGTTCTTC. This translates into CASSPDRGQGKNEQFF.

The table lists this clonotype with many counts. The chain has TRBV28 and TRBJ2-5; 9 nucleotides agree with TRBD2. The CDR3 is 17 residues long. CDR1 and CDR2 (germline): MDHEN, SYDVKM. V lost 7 bases to trimming and J lost 3 bases; unmatched junction nucleotides: 15. The CDR3 nucleotides are TGTGCCAGCAACACTAGGGCTAGCGGGGCAATTAAAGAGACCCAGTACTTC. This encodes CASNTRASGAIKETQYF. Complete variable domain (other parts from reference TRBV28 and TRBJ2-5): DVKVTQSSRYLVKRTGEKVFLECVQDMDHENMFWYRQDPGLGLRLIYFSYDVKMKEKGDIPEGYSVSREKKERFSLILESASTNQTSMYLCASNTRASGAIKETQYFGPGTRLLVL.

This chain joins TRBV6-2 or TRBV6-3 and TRBJ2-5; TRBD2 aligns across 10 bases. V shed 0 bases and J 5 bases; nucleotides not matched to a gene: 3. Germline V gives CDR1 MNHEY, CDR2 SVGEGT. The CDR3 totals 15 residues. CDR3 in amino acids: CASSYSSSGSETQYF. The CDR3 DNA is TGTGCCAGCAGTTACTCGTCTAGCGGGAGTGAGACCCAGTACTTC.

By sample share, this clonotype is medium-sized. This chain joins TRBV29-1 and TRBJ2-1; D is uncertain. Germline CDR1 is SQVTM and CDR2 is ANQGSEA. CDR3 size: 12 residues. Trimming cost V 2 bases and J 5 bases, with 7 bases left between them. CDR3: CSVEPQNNEQFF. In DNA, the CDR3 is TGCAGCGTTGAACCCCAGAACAATGAGCAGTTCTTC.

This clonotype is labeled as medium-sized (0.01 to 0.1%). The CDR3 nucleotides read TGTGCCAGCAGCCAAGACCTAGGGGAGACCCAGTACTTC. Residues: CASSQDLGETQYF. The J gene is TRBJ2-5, the V gene TRBV7-2; D uncertain. Between the trimmed V and J ends, which lost 5 bases and 5 bases, there was a span of 12 bases. The CDR3 is 13 residues long. From germline, CDR1 is SGHTA and CDR2 FQGNSA.

The chain is built from TRBV4-3 and TRBJ1-2, with 8 bases identical to TRBD1. This CDR3 has 15 residues. CDR1 LGHNA and CDR2 YSLEER come from the germline V gene. Trimming took 3 bases from V and 5 from J; bases not matched to a gene: 8. As DNA, the CDR3 is TGCGCCAGCAGCCAGATGACACAGGGGGTATATGGCTACACCTTC. Residues: CASSQMTQGVYGYTF.

This clonotype is deemed medium-sized. This chain links TRBV28 with TRBJ2-1, with 9 positions matching TRBD2. V was pared by 6 bases and J by 5 bases, with 8 bases of the junction left unmatched. Germline CDR1 MDHEN, CDR2 SYDVKM. The CDR3 consists of 15 residues. The CDR3 DNA reads as TGTGCCAGCAGCCACCTTAGCGGGGGAGACAATGAGCAGTTCTTC. It codes for CASSHLSGGDNEQFF.

This clonotype qualifies as medium-sized. The chain joins TRBV6-5 to TRBJ1-6; possible D gene TRBD1, 5 bases. From germline, CDR1 is MNHEY and CDR2 SVGAGI. V lost 6 bases to trimming and J lost 1 base, with 7 bases between them. This CDR3 is 14 amino acids long. The CDR3, as DNA: TGTGCCAGCAGCGGGGGATCCTATAATTCACCCCTCCACTTT. Translated, it gives CASSGGSYNSPLHF.

This clonotype showed up just a few times. The chain is built from TRBV7-3 and TRBJ2-1, with D maybe TRBD1 (6 bases). Germline CDR1 reads SGHTA; CDR2 reads FQGTGA. This CDR3 has 15 amino acids. V was pared by 3 bases and J by 5 bases, with 14 bases between. The CDR3 reads CASSFSGQINNEQFF. Here the CDR3 DNA reads TGTGCCAGCAGCTTCTCAGGACAGATAAACAATGAGCAGTTCTTC.

By sample fraction, this clonotype is medium-sized. This sequence joins TRBV20-1 and TRBJ2-5, with 9 bases that match TRBD2. The CDR3 covers 17 residues. Germline V gene data show CDR1 as DFQATT and CDR2 as SNEGSKA (reference sequence). Losses at the gene ends were 3 bases for V and 4 bases for J; bases not matched to a gene: 15. The CDR3 protein is CSASYDRDRAGGETQYF. The CDR3 DNA reads as TGCAGTGCTAGCTACGACCGGGACCGAGCGGGGGGAGAGACCCAGTACTTC.

The rearrangement uses TRBV20-1 and TRBJ2-5; TRBD1 matches 8 bases. The CDR3 is made up of 12 amino acids. The junction had 4 bases not matched to a gene; V was cut back by 7 bases and J by 3 bases. The V gene's germline CDR1 is DFQATT and CDR2 SNEGSKA (reference sequence). CDR3 coding DNA: TGCAGTGTCCACAGGGGGAAAGAGACCCAGTACTTC. Its translation is CSVHRGKETQYF.

This clonotype is classed as medium-sized. The V call is TRBV6-6, the J call TRBJ1-6; 7 bases map to TRBD1. V shed 8 bases and J 7 bases; nucleotides not matched to a gene: 5. Germline CDR1 MNHNY, CDR2 SVGAGI (reference sequence). This CDR3 spans 13 amino acids. CDR3 region: CASQGQANSPLHF. The CDR3 nucleotides are TGTGCCAGCCAAGGACAGGCCAATTCACCCCTCCACTTT.

J is TRBJ2-3 and V is TRBV28; D possibly matches TRBD1 or TRBD2 (5 bases each). Germline CDR1 is MDHEN and CDR2 is SYDVKM. The V gene lost 5 bases and the J gene lost 0 bases, with 15 bases spanning the gap. CDR3 length equals 16 residues. The CDR3 is CASSPRRGSSTDTQYF. The CDR3 bases are TGTGCCAGCAGTCCTCGCCGGGGCTCTAGCACAGATACGCAGTATTTT.

This clonotype is classed as medium-sized. The chain couples TRBV20-1 to TRBJ2-1; possibly TRBD2 for D (5 bases). Deletions cut 3 bases from V and 8 bases from J, with 11 bases between. CDR1 and CDR2 (germline): DFQATT, SNEGSKA (reference sequence). The CDR3 spans 12 residues. CDR3 region: CSASRLADEQFF. The CDR3 region has the DNA TGCAGTGCTAGTAGGCTAGCCGATGAGCAGTTCTTC.

This CDR3 reads CASSFSSGQDSPLHF. In DNA form, the CDR3 reads TGTGCCAGCAGCTTTAGCTCGGGACAGGATTCACCCCTCCACTTT. The rearrangement links TRBV7-2 to TRBJ1-6; 8 bases align to TRBD1. The length of the CDR3 is 15 residues. Germline-derived CDR1 and CDR2 are SGHTA and FQGNSA. Trimming at V came to 3 bases and at J to 8 bases, leaving 6 bases not matched to a gene.

This clonotype was detected many times. This chain links TRBV6-5 with TRBJ1-2; TRBD1 might be the D (5 bases). CDR1 and CDR2 (germline): MNHEY, SVGAGI. V was cut by 5 bases and J by 5 bases, with 21 bases left in between. The CDR3 is 16 amino acids. Written as DNA, the CDR3 is TGTGCCAGCAGTCCACAGTACAGGCCACGGTCGTATGGCTACACCTTC. Amino acids: CASSPQYRPRSYGYTF.

This clonotype was observed at least ten times. The chain has TRBV5-1 and TRBJ1-1; 7 nucleotides agree with TRBD1. Germline lookup yields CDR1 SGHRS and CDR2 YFSETQ. With V trimmed by 7 bases and J by 5 bases, 11 bases remained unmatched. The CDR3 runs to 14 residues. The CDR3 coding sequence is TGCGCCAGCTTTAATACAGGGGATGGGACTGAAGCTTTCTTT. This sequence encodes CASFNTGDGTEAFF.

J is TRBJ2-6 and V is TRBV11-2; possible D gene TRBD1, 6 bases. CDR3 length equals 14 residues. CDR1 SGHAT and CDR2 FQNNGV come from the germline V gene. Trimming shortened V by 8 bases and J by 0 bases, and 8 bases separated the two germline ends. In DNA, the CDR3 is TGTGCCAGCGGACAGTCCTCTGGGGCCAACGTCCTGACTTTC. As protein: CASGQSSGANVLTF. The full variable domain, completed using reference TRBV11-2 and TRBJ2-6, is EAGVAQSPRYKIIEKRQSVAFWCNPISGHATLYWYQQILGQGPKLLIQFQNNGVVDDSQLPKDRFSAERLKGVDSTLKIQPAKLEDSAVYLCASGQSSGANVLTFGAGSRLTVL.

This sequence joins TRBV7-2 and TRBJ2-7, with TRBD1 identical over 7 bases. The J segment lost 6 bases and the V segment lost 3 bases, leaving 8 bases of the junction unmatched. Germline CDR1 is SGHTA and CDR2 is FQGNSA. The CDR3 covers 14 residues. CDR3 sequence reads: CASSFDWTGLEQYF. CDR3 in DNA: TGTGCCAGCAGCTTCGACTGGACAGGACTCGAGCAGTACTTC.

This clonotype was recorded many times. The CDR3 region is CASSLRTGGASMGNQPQHF. For the CDR3, the DNA is TGTGCCAGCAGCTTGAGGACAGGGGGCGCGAGTATGGGCAATCAGCCCCAGCATTTT. J is TRBJ1-5 and V is TRBV5-6; 11 bases align to TRBD1. Looked up from germline, CDR1 is SGHDT and CDR2 is YYEEEE. The CDR3 is 19 residues long. Germline trimming cut 1 base from V and 2 bases from J; bases unmatched to any gene: 11.

This clonotype was recorded many times. The rearrangement links TRBV20-1 to TRBJ1-5; a weak D match, TRBD1 (6 bases). Germline CDR1 reads DFQATT; CDR2 reads SNEGSKA (reference sequence). This CDR3 spans 14 amino acids. The V end was cut by 0 bases, the J end by 9 bases, with 15 bases between. The CDR3 nucleotides read TGCAGTGCTAGAGATGGTGGAGGGGGGCGGCCCCAGCATTTT. Its protein is CSARDGGGGRPQHF.

This clonotype is medium-sized by share. The chain recombines TRBV6-1 with TRBJ1-6; 7 bases are a match to TRBD1. The CDR3 has 13 amino acids. Germline lookup yields CDR1 MNHNS and CDR2 SASEGT. J lost 10 bases, V lost 4 bases, and 4 bases had no gene match. The CDR3 sequence is CASSADRISPLHF. Here the CDR3 DNA reads TGTGCCAGCAGTGCGGACAGGATATCACCCCTCCACTTT.

This clonotype was detected ten times or more. The gene calls are TRBV28 and TRBJ2-7; no firm D call. From germline, CDR1 is MDHEN and CDR2 SYDVKM. The CDR3 has 11 amino acids. The V end was cut by 3 bases, the J end by 4 bases, with 4 bases between. The CDR3 region is CASSLGYEQYF. The CDR3 DNA reads as TGTGCCAGCAGTTTGGGTTACGAGCAGTACTTC.

This clonotype was counted at least ten times. This rearrangement joins TRBV10-2 to TRBJ2-4, with a weak D call TRBD2 (5 bases). The CDR3 spans 16 residues. Trimming left V 2 bases short and J 0 bases short, with 11 bases between. Germline assignment: CDR1 WSHSY and CDR2 SAAADI. DNA for the CDR3: TGCGCCAGCAGTGAGAACAAAGGACTAGCCAAAAACATTCAGTACTTC. Its protein product is CASSENKGLAKNIQYF.

By share, this clonotype ranks as medium-sized (0.01 to 0.1%). This chain uses TRBV4-1 with TRBJ1-5, with D tentatively TRBD1 (5 bases). V was trimmed by 0 bases and J by 5 bases, leaving 14 bases between them. Germline assignment: CDR1 MGHRA and CDR2 YSYEKL. CDR3 length: 16 amino acids. The CDR3 loop reads CASSQEVSGSYQPQHF. CDR3 DNA: TGCGCCAGCAGCCAAGAGGTGTCAGGGAGCTATCAGCCCCAGCATTTT.

This clonotype was detected many times. The J gene is TRBJ2-6, the V gene TRBV30, with D maybe TRBD2 (6 bases). Germline CDR1 is GTSNPN and CDR2 is SVGIG (reference sequence). The CDR3 has 16 residues. The V end lost 3 bases, the J end lost 4 bases, and 16 bases lay between the germline ends. Here the CDR3 DNA reads TGTGCCTGGAGCGCGGGGTCGGGATCCGGGGCCAACGTCCTGACTTTC. Protein sequence: CAWSAGSGSGANVLTF.